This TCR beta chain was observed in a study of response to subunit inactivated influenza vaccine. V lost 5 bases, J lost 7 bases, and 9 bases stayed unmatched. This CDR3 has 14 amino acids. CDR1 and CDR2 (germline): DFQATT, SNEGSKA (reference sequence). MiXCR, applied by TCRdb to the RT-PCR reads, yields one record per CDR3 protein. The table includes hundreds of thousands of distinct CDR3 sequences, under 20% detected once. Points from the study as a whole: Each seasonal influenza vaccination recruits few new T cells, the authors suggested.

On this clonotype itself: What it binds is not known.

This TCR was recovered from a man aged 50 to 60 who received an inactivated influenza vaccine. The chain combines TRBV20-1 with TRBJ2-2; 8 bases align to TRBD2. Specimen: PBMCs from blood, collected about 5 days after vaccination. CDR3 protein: CSAVSGSQSGELFF. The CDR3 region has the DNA TGCAGTGCTGTGAGCGGGAGTCAGAGCGGGGAGCTGTTTTTT.